This T cell receptor (beta chain) originates from a study of molecular identifiers for immune sequencing clone quantification. Each CDR3 protein is one row after TCRdb ran MiXCR on the PCR reads. The data hold just under 650,000 distinct CDR3 sequences, with approximately 20% observed a single time. The V and J ends lost 3 bases and 2 bases respectively, with 8 bases between them. Looked up from germline, CDR1 is SQVTM and CDR2 is ANQGSEA. This CDR3 spans 13 amino acids. This clonotype appeared many times. Sequenced sample: naive CD8+ T cells from blood, with Jurkat cell RNA spiked in. Subset denoted: FACS-sorted CD8+CD4-CCR7+CD45RA+ naive T cells. This TCR came from a human donor in good health. Some libraries in this study had Jurkat cell RNA spiked in. The V gene is TRBV29-1, the J gene TRBJ1-3; no definite D call. As DNA, the CDR3 is TGCAGCGTTGATAAACTCACTGGAAACACCATATATTTT. Its translation is CSVDKLTGNTIYF.